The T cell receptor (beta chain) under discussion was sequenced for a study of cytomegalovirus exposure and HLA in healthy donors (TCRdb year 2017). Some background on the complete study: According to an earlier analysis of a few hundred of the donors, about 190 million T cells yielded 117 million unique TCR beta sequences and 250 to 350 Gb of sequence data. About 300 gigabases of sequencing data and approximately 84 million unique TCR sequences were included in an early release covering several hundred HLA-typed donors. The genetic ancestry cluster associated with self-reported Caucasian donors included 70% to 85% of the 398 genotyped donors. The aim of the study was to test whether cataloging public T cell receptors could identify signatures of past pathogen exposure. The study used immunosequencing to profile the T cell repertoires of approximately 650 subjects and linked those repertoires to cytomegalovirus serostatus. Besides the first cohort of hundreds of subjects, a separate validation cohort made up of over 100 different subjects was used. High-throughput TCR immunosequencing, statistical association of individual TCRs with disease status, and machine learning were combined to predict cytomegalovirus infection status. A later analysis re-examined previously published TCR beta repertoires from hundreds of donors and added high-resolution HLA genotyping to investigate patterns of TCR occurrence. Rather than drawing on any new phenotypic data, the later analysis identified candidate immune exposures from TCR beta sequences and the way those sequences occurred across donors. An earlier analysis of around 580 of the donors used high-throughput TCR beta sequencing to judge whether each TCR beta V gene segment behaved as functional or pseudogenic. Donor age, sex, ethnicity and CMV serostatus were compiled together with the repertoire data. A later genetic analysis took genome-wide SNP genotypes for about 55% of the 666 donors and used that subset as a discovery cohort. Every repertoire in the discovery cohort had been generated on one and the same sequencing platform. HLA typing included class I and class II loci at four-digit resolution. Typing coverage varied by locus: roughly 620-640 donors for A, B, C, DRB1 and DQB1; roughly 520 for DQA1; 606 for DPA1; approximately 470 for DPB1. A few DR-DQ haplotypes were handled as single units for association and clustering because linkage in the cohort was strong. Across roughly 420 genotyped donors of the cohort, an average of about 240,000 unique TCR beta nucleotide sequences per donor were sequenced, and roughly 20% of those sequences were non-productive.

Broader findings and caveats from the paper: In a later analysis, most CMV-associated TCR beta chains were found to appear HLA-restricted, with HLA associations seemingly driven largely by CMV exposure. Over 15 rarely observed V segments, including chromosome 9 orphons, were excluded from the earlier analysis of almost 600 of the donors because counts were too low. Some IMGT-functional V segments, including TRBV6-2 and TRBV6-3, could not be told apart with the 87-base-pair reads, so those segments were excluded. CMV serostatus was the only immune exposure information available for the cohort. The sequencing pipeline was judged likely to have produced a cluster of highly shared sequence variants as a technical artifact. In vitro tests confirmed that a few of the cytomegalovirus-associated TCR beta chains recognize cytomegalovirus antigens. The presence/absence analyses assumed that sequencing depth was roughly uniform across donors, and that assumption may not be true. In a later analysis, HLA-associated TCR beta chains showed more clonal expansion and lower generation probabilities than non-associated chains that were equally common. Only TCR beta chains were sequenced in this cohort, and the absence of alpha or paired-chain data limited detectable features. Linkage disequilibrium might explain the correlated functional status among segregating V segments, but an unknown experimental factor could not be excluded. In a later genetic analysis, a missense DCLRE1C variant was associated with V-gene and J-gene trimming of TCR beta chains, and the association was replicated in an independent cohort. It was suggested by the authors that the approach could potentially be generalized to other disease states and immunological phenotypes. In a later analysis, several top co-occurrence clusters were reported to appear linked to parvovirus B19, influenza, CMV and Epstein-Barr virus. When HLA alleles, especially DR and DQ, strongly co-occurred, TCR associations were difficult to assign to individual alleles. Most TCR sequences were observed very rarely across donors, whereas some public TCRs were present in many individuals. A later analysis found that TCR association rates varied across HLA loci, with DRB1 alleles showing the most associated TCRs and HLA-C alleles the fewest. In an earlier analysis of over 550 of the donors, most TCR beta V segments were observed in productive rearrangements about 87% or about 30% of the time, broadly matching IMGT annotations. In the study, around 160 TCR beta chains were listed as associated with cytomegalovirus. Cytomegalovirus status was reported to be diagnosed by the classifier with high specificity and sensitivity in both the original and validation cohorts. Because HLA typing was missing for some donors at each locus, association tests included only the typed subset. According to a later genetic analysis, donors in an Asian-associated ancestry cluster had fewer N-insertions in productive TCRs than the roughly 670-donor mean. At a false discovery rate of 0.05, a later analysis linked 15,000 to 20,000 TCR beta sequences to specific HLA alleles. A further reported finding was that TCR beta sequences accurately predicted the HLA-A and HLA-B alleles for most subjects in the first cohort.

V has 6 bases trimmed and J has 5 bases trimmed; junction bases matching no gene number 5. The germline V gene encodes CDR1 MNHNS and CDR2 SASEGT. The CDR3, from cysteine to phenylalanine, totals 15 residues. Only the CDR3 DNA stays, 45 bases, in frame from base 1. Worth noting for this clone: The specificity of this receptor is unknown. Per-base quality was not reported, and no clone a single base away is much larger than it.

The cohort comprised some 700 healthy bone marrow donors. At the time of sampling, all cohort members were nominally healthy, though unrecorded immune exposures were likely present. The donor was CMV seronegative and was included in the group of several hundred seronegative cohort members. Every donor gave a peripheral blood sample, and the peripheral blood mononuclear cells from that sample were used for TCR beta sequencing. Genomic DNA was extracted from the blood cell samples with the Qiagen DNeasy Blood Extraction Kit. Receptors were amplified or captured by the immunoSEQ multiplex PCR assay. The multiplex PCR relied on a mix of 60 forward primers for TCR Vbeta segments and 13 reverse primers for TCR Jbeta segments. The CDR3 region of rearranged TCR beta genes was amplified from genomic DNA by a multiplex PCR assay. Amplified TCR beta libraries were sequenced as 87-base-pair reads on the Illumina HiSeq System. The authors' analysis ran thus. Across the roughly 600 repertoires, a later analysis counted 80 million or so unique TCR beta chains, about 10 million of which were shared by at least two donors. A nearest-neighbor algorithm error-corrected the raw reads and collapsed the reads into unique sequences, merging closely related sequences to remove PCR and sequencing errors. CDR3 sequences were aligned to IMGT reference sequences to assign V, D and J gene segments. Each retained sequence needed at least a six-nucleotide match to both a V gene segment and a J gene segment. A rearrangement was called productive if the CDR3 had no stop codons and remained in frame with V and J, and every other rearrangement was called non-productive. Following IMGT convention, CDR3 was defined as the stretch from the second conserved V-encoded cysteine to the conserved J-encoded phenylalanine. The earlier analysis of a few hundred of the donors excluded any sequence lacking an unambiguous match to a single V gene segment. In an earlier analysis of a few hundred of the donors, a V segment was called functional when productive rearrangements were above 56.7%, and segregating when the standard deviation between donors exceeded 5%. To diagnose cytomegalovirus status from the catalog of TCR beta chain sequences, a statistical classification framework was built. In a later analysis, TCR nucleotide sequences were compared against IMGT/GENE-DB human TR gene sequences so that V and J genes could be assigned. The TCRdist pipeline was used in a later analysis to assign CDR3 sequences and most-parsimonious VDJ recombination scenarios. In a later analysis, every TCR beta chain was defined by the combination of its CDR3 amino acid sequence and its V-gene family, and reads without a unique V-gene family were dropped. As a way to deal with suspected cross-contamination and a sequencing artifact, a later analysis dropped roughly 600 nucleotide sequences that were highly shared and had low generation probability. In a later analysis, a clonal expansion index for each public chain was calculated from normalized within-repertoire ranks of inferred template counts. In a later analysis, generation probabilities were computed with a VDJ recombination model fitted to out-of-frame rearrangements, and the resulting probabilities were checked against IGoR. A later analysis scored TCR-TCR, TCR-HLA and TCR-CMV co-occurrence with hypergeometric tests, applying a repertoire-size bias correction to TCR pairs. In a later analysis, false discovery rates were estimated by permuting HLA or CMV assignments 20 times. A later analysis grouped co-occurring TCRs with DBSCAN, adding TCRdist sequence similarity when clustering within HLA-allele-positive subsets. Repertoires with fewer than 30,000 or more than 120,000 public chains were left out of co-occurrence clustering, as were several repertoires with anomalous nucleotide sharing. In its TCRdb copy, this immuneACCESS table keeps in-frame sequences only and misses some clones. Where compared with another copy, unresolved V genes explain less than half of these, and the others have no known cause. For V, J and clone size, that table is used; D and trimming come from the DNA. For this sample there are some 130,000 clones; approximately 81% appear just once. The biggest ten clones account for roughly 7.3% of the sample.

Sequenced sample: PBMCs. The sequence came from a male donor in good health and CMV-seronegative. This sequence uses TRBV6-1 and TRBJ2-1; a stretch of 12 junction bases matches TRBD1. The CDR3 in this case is CASRPGQGADNEQFF. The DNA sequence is TGTGCCAGCAGACCGGGACAGGGGGCCGACAATGAGCAGTTCTTC.